The TCR beta chain described here comes from a study of memory B cells and T cells in multiple sclerosis. Study-level findings and limits: Shared clonotype counts depended on differing compartment clone-set sizes and were normalized.

V was pared by 2 bases and J by 3 bases, with 8 bases between. Germline V gene lookup returns CDR1 SEHNR and CDR2 FQNEAQ (reference sequence). The CDR3 contains 14 residues. As for this clone: Its antigen is still unknown. Additional DNA sequences in this sample encode the identical CDR3.

Using immunoSEQ multiplex PCR, the repertoire was profiled, and TCRdb retains in-frame clones only, with some absent. The sample has about 15,000 clones, more than 65% seen once. The material sequenced was memory (CD45RO+) CD4+ T cells from blood. This clonotype originated in a human donor with multiple sclerosis. V is TRBV7-9 and J is TRBJ1-3; D ambiguous. CDR3 coding DNA: TGTGCCAGCAGCTTAACGGGAGATGGAAACACCATATATTTT. Its translation: CASSLTGDGNTIYF.